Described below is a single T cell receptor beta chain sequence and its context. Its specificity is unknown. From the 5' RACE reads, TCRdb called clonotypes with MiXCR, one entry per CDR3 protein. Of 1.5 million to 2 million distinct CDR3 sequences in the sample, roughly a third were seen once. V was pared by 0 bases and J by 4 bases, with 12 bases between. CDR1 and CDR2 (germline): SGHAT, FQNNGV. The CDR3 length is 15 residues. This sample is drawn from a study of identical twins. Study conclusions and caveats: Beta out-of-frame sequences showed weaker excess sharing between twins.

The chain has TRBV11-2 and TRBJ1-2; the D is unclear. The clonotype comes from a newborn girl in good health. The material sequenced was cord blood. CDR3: CASSLDLRGPYGYTF. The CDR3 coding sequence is TGTGCCAGCAGCTTAGATCTGCGGGGTCCCTATGGCTACACCTTC.